This entry lists 4 T cell receptor beta chains sequenced from one sample in a study of cytomegalovirus exposure and HLA in healthy donors. Amplification used 60 Vbeta primers and 13 Jbeta primers. Clones were sequenced by immunoSEQ multiplex PCR, and TCRdb holds only the in-frame ones, with some missing. The table has under 200,000 clones, 9.5% to 15% seen once. The sample taken for sequencing was PBMCs. The receptors come from a man over 45 in good health and CMV-seropositive.

The chain combines TRBV19 with TRBJ2-2; 7 positions match TRBD1. The J segment lost 1 base and the V segment lost 6 bases, leaving 2 bases of the junction unmatched. This CDR3 spans 14 amino acids. Germline V gene sequence: CDR1 LNHDA, CDR2 SQIVND (reference sequence). The CDR3 nucleotides are TGTGCCAGTAGGCGACAGGGGAACACCGGGGAGCTGTTTTTT. The encoded protein is CASRRQGNTGELFF.

In this sample, this clone turned up a few times. The chain couples TRBV10-3 to TRBJ1-5, with D perhaps matching TRBD1 (6 bases). V shed 10 bases and J shed 1 base, with 11 bases lying between them. The CDR3 is 13 amino acids. From germline, CDR1 is ENHRY and CDR2 SYGVKD. CDR3 loop: CATGQSSNQPQHF. As DNA, the CDR3 is TGTGCCACCGGACAGTCAAGCAATCAGCCCCAGCATTTT.

V and J are TRBV6-6 and TRBJ2-5, with D maybe TRBD1 (5 bases). Trimming removed 8 bases from V and 3 bases from J, with 10 bases in between. Germline loops: CDR1 MNHNY, CDR2 SVGAGI (reference sequence). This CDR3 contains 12 residues. For the CDR3, the DNA is TGTGCCAGCGGGGCAGGGAAAGAGACCCAGTACTTC. It is translated as CASGAGKETQYF.

The gene calls are TRBV11-3 and TRBJ1-6; a weak D match, TRBD1 (6 bases). CDR3 length: 15 amino acids. V gave up 5 bases and J gave up 4 bases, with 12 bases separating them. CDR1 and CDR2 (germline): SGHNT, YENEEA. The CDR3: CASSRTGTYNSPLHF. The CDR3 DNA reads TGTGCCAGCAGCCGCACAGGGACATATAATTCACCCCTCCACTTT. The full variable domain, in which reference TRBV11-3 and TRBJ1-6 provide the parts outside the CDR3, is EAGVVQSPRYKIIEKKQPVAFWCNPISGHNTLYWYLQNLGQGPELLIRYENEEAVDDSQLPKDRFSAERLKGVDSTLKIQPAELGDSAVYLCASSRTGTYNSPLHFGNGTRLTVT.